What follows are 5 T cell receptor beta chains derived from one specimen sequenced in a study of blood T cells in healthy people across ages (dated by TCRdb to between 2014 and 2017). The library was built by means of 5' RACE. This sample was sequenced with an Illumina HiSeq 2500. A second PCR of 7 to 11 cycles was performed with a sample-barcoded 5' primer and a J-beta primer mix. TCRdb applied fastp at Q25 and MiXCR to the public reads, then kept only in-frame beta chains. CDR3 protein sequences are deduplicated, and each keeps its most common genes and DNA. The sample records about 1.7 million distinct CDR3 sequences, roughly 28% of which are singletons. Around 7.7% of the sample comes from the top ten. Input material: blood. These receptors all stem from a woman under 40 in good health.

In this sample, this clonotype turned up a few times. The chain carries TRBV18 and TRBJ1-5; 11 bases are a match to TRBD1. Trimming took 4 bases from V and 7 from J; bases not matched to a gene: 3. The CDR3 consists of 14 residues. Germline V gene sequence: CDR1 KGHSH, CDR2 LQKENI. The CDR3 region has the DNA TGTGCCAGCTCACTAGGACAGGGGGCCCAGCCCCAGCATTTT. It codes for CASSLGQGAQPQHF.

The chain is built from TRBV4-3 and TRBJ2-1, with D uncertain. The germline gives CDR1 LGHNA, CDR2 YSLEER. The CDR3 has 15 residues. The V and J ends lost 3 bases and 5 bases respectively, with 14 bases between them. The CDR3 spells CASSQGSRTDNEQFF. DNA of the CDR3: TGCGCCAGCAGCCAGGGTAGCCGTACGGACAATGAGCAGTTCTTC.

This rearrangement joins TRBV7-9 to TRBJ2-1; TRBD2 matches at 12 bases. The CDR3 extends over 16 amino acids. The germline V gene has CDR1 SEHNR and CDR2 FQNEAQ (reference sequence). After removal of 8 bases from V and 7 bases from J, the junction contained 12 bases not matched to a gene. The CDR3 sequence is CASCILAGGPVNEQFF. In nucleotides, the CDR3 is TGTGCCAGCTGCATCCTAGCGGGAGGGCCGGTTAATGAGCAGTTCTTC.

This clonotype was picked up many times. Germline is not matched at one junction end, which may reflect a read error. The chain employs TRBV12-3 or TRBV12-4 and TRBJ2-3; D gene ambiguous. This CDR3 is built from 13 residues. DNA for the CDR3: TGCGCCAGCAGCTCCTACCCGGGAGATACGCAGTATTTT. Translation: CASSSYPGDTQYF.

The chain has TRBV15 and TRBJ2-6; 8 bases align to TRBD2. Germline V gene sequence: CDR1 LNHNV, CDR2 YYDKDF (reference sequence). The CDR3 length is 18 residues. J gave up 2 bases and V 0 bases, and 6 bases lay outside the gene matches. Written as DNA, the CDR3 is TGTGCCACCAGCAGAGATCGGGGGGGGGTTACTGGGGCCAACGTCCTGACTTTC. It specifies CATSRDRGGVTGANVLTF. Based on the CDR3 plus reference TRBV15 and TRBJ2-6, the full variable domain is DAMVIQNPRYQVTQFGKPVTLSCSQTLNHNVMYWYQQKSSQAPKLLFHYYDKDFNNEADTPDNFQSRRPNTSFCFLDIRSPGLGDTAMYLCATSRDRGGVTGANVLTFGAGSRLTVL.